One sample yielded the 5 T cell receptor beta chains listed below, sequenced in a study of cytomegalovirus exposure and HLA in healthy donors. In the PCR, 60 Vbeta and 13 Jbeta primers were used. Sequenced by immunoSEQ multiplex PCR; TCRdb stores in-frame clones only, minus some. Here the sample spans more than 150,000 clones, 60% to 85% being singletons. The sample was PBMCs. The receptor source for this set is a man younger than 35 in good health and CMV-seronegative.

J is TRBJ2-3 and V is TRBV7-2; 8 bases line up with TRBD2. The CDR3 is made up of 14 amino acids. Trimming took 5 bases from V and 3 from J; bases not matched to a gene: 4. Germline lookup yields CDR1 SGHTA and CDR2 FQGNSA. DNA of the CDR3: TGTGCCAGCAGCCCCCGACTAGCGACAGATACGCAGTATTTT. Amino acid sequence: CASSPRLATDTQYF.

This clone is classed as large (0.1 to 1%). The CDR3 loop is CAWSVLRGDEQYF. CDR3 sequence (DNA): TGTGCCTGGAGTGTTCTTCGAGGAGACGAGCAGTACTTC. The chain combines TRBV30 with TRBJ2-7; D is unclear. The V end was cut by 0 bases, the J end by 5 bases, with 11 bases between. CDR1 is GTSNPN and CDR2 is SVGIG in the germline V gene (reference sequence). The CDR3 length is 13 residues.

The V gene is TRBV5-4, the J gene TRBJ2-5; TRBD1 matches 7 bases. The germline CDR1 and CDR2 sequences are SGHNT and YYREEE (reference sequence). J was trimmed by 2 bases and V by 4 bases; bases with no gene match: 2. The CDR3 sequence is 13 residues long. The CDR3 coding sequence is TGTGCCAGCAGCCGGGACAGACAAGAGACCCAGTACTTC. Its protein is CASSRDRQETQYF. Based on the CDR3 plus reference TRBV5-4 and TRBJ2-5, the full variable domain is ETGVTQSPTHLIKTRGQQVTLRCSSQSGHNTVSWYQQALGQGPQFIFQYYREEENGRGNFPPRFSGLQFPNYSSELNVNALELDDSALYLCASSRDRQETQYFGPGTRLLVL.

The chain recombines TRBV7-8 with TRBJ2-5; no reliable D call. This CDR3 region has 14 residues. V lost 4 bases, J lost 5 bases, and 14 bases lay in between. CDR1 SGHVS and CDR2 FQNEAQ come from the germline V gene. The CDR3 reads CASSYDTSRETQYF. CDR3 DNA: TGTGCCAGCAGCTATGACACGTCCCGGGAGACCCAGTACTTC. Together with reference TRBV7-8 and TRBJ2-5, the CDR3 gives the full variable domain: GAGVSQSPRYKVAKRGQDVALRCDPISGHVSLFWYQQALGQGPEFLTYFQNEAQLDKSGLPSDRFFAERPEGSVSTLKIQRTQQEDSAVYLCASSYDTSRETQYFGPGTRLLVL.

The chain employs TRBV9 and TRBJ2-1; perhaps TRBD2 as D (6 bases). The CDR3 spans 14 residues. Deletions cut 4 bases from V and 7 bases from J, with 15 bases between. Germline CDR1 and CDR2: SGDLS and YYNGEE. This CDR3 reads CASSWGTVGNEQFF. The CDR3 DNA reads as TGTGCCAGCAGCTGGGGGACTGTGGGGAATGAGCAGTTCTTC. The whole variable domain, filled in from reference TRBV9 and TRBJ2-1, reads DSGVTQTPKHLITATGQRVTLRCSPRSGDLSVYWYQQSLDQGLQFLIQYYNGEERAKGNILERFSAQQFPDLHSELNLSSLELGDSALYFCASSWGTVGNEQFFGPGTRLTVL.